This T cell receptor (beta chain) was sequenced during a study of T cell responses to AZD1222 COVID-19 vaccine. About the research overall: Second doses at about 4 or about 12 weeks were pooled.

Regarding this clone: Its specificity is not known.

Findings and limits, study-wide: Seropositive AZD1222 recipients at baseline numbered only five or six. Possibly, clonal diversity was underestimated; donors were largely white British and included more females. A reported finding is that nearly half of spike-specific TCRs target unmutated variant regions.

This CDR3 spans 12 amino acids. The ends were cut back, 8 bases at V and 3 bases at J, with 10 bases in the middle. CDR1 is SNHLY and CDR2 is FYNNEI in the germline V gene. The data were produced by immunoSEQ multiplex PCR, yet TCRdb's version contains in-frame clones alone and is incomplete. The sample contains 150,000 or so clones, about 87% of which appear only once. The rearrangement uses TRBV2 and TRBJ2-5; D is ambiguous. The sequences come from peripheral blood, collected on day 0 of AZD1222 vaccination. The receptor was derived from an adult in good health. CDR3 coding DNA: TGTGCCAGCTTCTCTTCCGAAGAGACCCAGTACTTC. It yields the protein CASFSSEETQYF.